This TCR beta chain was recovered during a study of cytomegalovirus exposure and HLA in healthy donors. The PCR contained 60 Vbeta and 13 Jbeta primers. Profiling relied on immunoSEQ multiplex PCR, and the TCRdb table lists in-frame clones only, not all of them. The profile covers around 170,000 clones, with just over 75% appearing a single time and roughly 1.6% taken by the ten largest. CDR3 length: 18 residues. CDR1 is MNHEY, CDR2 SMNVEV, per germline (reference sequence). Deletions cut 2 bases from V and 0 bases from J, with 14 bases between. In the case of this clone: What it recognizes is unknown.

Findings and limits, study-wide: Analysis performed later found more than 15,000 TCR beta sequences associated with HLA alleles at 0.05 false discovery rate. The later analysis indicated that the majority of CMV-associated TCR beta chains appeared HLA-restricted. According to the study, 150 to 200 TCR beta chains were cytomegalovirus-associated. Among TCR sequences, most were rare, though some public TCRs appeared in many donors.

This clonotype was sampled from a middle-aged man in good health and CMV-seronegative. The rearrangement joins TRBV27 to TRBJ1-6, with D possibly being TRBD1 (5 bases). Sequenced material: PBMCs. CDR3 amino acids: CASSLGVRGNSYNSPLHF. The CDR3 bases are TGTGCCAGCAGTTTAGGCGTTAGGGGTAACTCCTATAATTCACCCCTCCACTTT.